The rows below give T cell receptor beta chains drawn from one sample of a study of beta chain features in type 1 diabetes. Here immunoSEQ multiplex PCR was the method, and the copy in TCRdb shows in-frame clones only, minus some. The sample carries 900,000 or so clones, roughly a sixth recorded once. Sequenced input: naive CD4+ T cells from blood. These receptors came from a young woman in good health. Each CDR3 is given with its conserved first and last residue. Each record gives: J gene, D gene, clone size, V gene, CDR3 length, CDR3 DNA, CDR3 protein. The D gene is left open where the match is weak. The listing skips clone size in some rows; elsewhere it reads once, few, many or a size class.

J gene: TRBJ2-7; D gene: .; clone size: few; V gene: TRBV25-1; CDR3 length: 11; CDR3 DNA: TGTGCCAGCAGTGTTGGGCTCGAGCAGTACTTC; CDR3 protein: CASSVGLEQYF
J gene: TRBJ2-5; D gene: .; clone size: .; V gene: TRBV7-9; CDR3 length: 14; CDR3 DNA: TGTGCCAGCAGCTCGGGACTTGGGGCAGAGACCCAGTACTTC; CDR3 protein: CASSSGLGAETQYF
J gene: TRBJ2-1; D gene: .; clone size: .; V gene: TRBV11-3; CDR3 length: 14; CDR3 DNA: TGTGCCAGCAGCTTGGACAGCTTCTACAATGAGCAGTTCTTC; CDR3 protein: CASSLDSFYNEQFF
J gene: TRBJ2-7; D gene: .; clone size: many; V gene: TRBV19; CDR3 length: 14; CDR3 DNA: TGTGCCAGTAGTATACCTGGCCAAAGCTACGAGCAGTACTTC; CDR3 protein: CASSIPGQSYEQYF
J gene: TRBJ1-2; D gene: .; clone size: few; V gene: TRBV2; CDR3 length: 12; CDR3 DNA: TGTGCCAGCAGTGGGACCCTTGGAGGCTACACCTTC; CDR3 protein: CASSGTLGGYTF
J gene: TRBJ2-1; D gene: TRBD2; clone size: .; V gene: TRBV18; CDR3 length: 15; CDR3 DNA: TGTGCCAGCTCACCAAGACTAGCGAAGTCCAATGAGCAGTTCTTC; CDR3 protein: CASSPRLAKSNEQFF
J gene: TRBJ2-1; D gene: .; clone size: .; V gene: TRBV18; CDR3 length: 17; CDR3 DNA: TGTGCCAGCTCACCAGAGCGGCTCCTAGTTGGATACAATGAGCAGTTCTTC; CDR3 protein: CASSPERLLVGYNEQFF
J gene: TRBJ2-3; D gene: .; clone size: .; V gene: TRBV7-2; CDR3 length: 17; CDR3 DNA: TGTGCCAGCAGCTTAGTGTTTTCGAGTGGCACAACAGATACGCAGTATTTT; CDR3 protein: CASSLVFSSGTTDTQYF
J gene: TRBJ2-5; D gene: TRBD2; clone size: few; V gene: TRBV5-5; CDR3 length: 15; CDR3 DNA: TGTGCCAGCAACCGACTAGCGGGAACCCAAGAGACCCAGTACTTC; CDR3 protein: CASNRLAGTQETQYF
J gene: TRBJ1-2; D gene: .; clone size: .; V gene: TRBV28; CDR3 length: 14; CDR3 DNA: TGTGCCAGCAGTTACGGTAGGATTAACTATGGCTACACCTTC; CDR3 protein: CASSYGRINYGYTF
J gene: TRBJ1-5; D gene: .; clone size: .; V gene: TRBV19; CDR3 length: 14; CDR3 DNA: TGTGCCAGTAGTATGGGTATAAGCAATCAGCCCCAGCATTTT; CDR3 protein: CASSMGISNQPQHF
J gene: TRBJ2-1; D gene: TRBD2; clone size: .; V gene: TRBV6-1; CDR3 length: 15; CDR3 DNA: TGTGCCAGCAGGGCCCCTAGCGGGATAGGTAATGAGCAGTTCTTC; CDR3 protein: CASRAPSGIGNEQFF
J gene: TRBJ2-4; D gene: .; clone size: .; V gene: TRBV7-9; CDR3 length: 12; CDR3 DNA: TGTGCCAGCAGCCCGACTAGGGGTAATCAGTACTTC; CDR3 protein: CASSPTRGNQYF
J gene: TRBJ2-5; D gene: .; clone size: few; V gene: TRBV27; CDR3 length: 15; CDR3 DNA: TGTGCCAGCAGTTTAAGAGCCGGTATTACAGAGACCCAGTACTTC; CDR3 protein: CASSLRAGITETQYF
J gene: TRBJ2-2; D gene: TRBD2; clone size: few; V gene: TRBV2; CDR3 length: 16; CDR3 DNA: TGTGCCAGCAGCGGAACTACTAGCGGGAGCACCGGGGAGCTGTTTTTT; CDR3 protein: CASSGTTSGSTGELFF
J gene: TRBJ2-5; D gene: .; clone size: few; V gene: TRBV18; CDR3 length: 17; CDR3 DNA: TGTGCCAGCTCACCCGTTTTAACACTAACCTCTCAAGAGACCCAGTACTTC; CDR3 protein: CASSPVLTLTSQETQYF
J gene: TRBJ2-7; D gene: .; clone size: .; V gene: TRBV18; CDR3 length: 12; CDR3 DNA: TGTGCCAGCTCACCGAATCGCTACGAGCAGTACTTC; CDR3 protein: CASSPNRYEQYF
J gene: TRBJ2-2; D gene: .; clone size: few; V gene: TRBV7-9; CDR3 length: 15; CDR3 DNA: TGTGCCAGCTACTCCGGGACGGCGAACACCGGGGAGCTGTTTTTT; CDR3 protein: CASYSGTANTGELFF